These 27 T cell receptor beta chains were sequenced from one sample in a study of CD8+CD57+ T cells in acquired aplastic anemia. Genomic DNA templated the TCR beta VDJ and CDR3 profiling. Via MiXCR, TCRdb re-called the reads, giving one row per CDR3 protein. This sample has approximately 160,000 distinct CDR3 sequences, with about 48% found just once. The specimen sequenced was sorted CD4+, CD8+, or CD8+CD57+ T cells (not recorded which) from PBMCs. The receptors derive from a human donor in good health.

This clonotype was recorded many times. The chain employs TRBV20-1 and TRBJ2-7; 8 bases match TRBD2. The CDR3 runs 13 residues. Trimming took 3 bases from V and 4 from J; bases not matched to a gene: 5. Looked up from germline, CDR1 is DFQATT and CDR2 is SNEGSKA (reference sequence). The chain's CDR3 is CSASLSGMYEQYF. CDR3 DNA sequence: TGCAGTGCTAGTCTTAGCGGGATGTACGAGCAGTACTTC.

This clonotype appeared once. V gene TRBV10-3 combines with J gene TRBJ1-4, with D uncertain. V gave up 0 bases and J gave up 7 bases, with 12 bases separating them. The CDR3 covers 15 residues. Germline V gene sequence: CDR1 ENHRY, CDR2 SYGVKD. The CDR3 loop is CAISESESESEKLFF. The CDR3 DNA reads TGTGCCATCAGTGAGTCGGAGTCCGAGAGTGAAAAACTGTTTTTT.

This sequence joins TRBV25-1 and TRBJ1-6; D not certain. The V gene lost 1 base and the J gene lost 0 bases, with 10 bases spanning the gap. The CDR3 runs to 17 residues. Germline-derived CDR1 and CDR2 are MGHDK and SYGVNS. DNA for the CDR3: TGTGCCAGCAGTGAATTGGAGGGTAGCTCCTATAATTCACCCCTCCACTTT. It specifies CASSELEGSSYNSPLHF.

V is TRBV7-9 and J is TRBJ2-1; D may match TRBD1 or TRBD2 (5 bases each). This CDR3 is built from 14 residues. V lost 6 bases to trimming and J lost 5 bases, with 14 bases between them. Germline CDR1 and CDR2: SEHNR and FQNEAQ (reference sequence). The CDR3 sequence is CASSQGDTNNEQFF. The CDR3 DNA reads as TGTGCCAGCAGTCAGGGAGATACAAACAATGAGCAGTTCTTC.

Ten or more counts support this clonotype. The rearrangement uses TRBV20-1 and TRBJ2-7, with TRBD1 matching 10 bases. This CDR3 is built from 18 residues. J lost 0 bases, V lost 1 base, and 12 bases had no gene match. Germline V gene lookup returns CDR1 DFQATT and CDR2 SNEGSKA (reference sequence). This chain's CDR3 is CSARGTGQGQTSSYEQYF. The DNA of the CDR3 is TGCAGTGCTAGAGGGACGGGACAGGGGCAGACCAGCTCCTACGAGCAGTACTTC.

The gene calls are TRBV5-4 and TRBJ2-7; D is ambiguous. Per the germline V gene, CDR1 is SGHNT and CDR2 is YYREEE (reference sequence). The CDR3 length is 11 residues. V lost 4 bases, J lost 7 bases, and 9 bases lay in between. This CDR3 is CASSHRREQYF. The CDR3 region has the DNA TGTGCCAGCAGCCACCGACGGGAGCAGTACTTC. Using reference TRBV5-4 and TRBJ2-7 for the parts outside the CDR3, the full variable domain is ETGVTQSPTHLIKTRGQQVTLRCSSQSGHNTVSWYQQALGQGPQFIFQYYREEENGRGNFPPRFSGLQFPNYSSELNVNALELDDSALYLCASSHRREQYFGPGTRLTVT.

This clonotype was counted at least ten times. The rearrangement joins TRBV15 to TRBJ2-5, with D perhaps TRBD2 (5 bases). The CDR3 loop spans 14 amino acids. The V gene lost 1 base and the J gene lost 4 bases, with 10 bases spanning the gap. In germline, CDR1 is LNHNV, CDR2 YYDKDF (reference sequence). CDR3 amino acids: CATSRGRGGETQYF. The DNA of the CDR3 is TGTGCCACCAGCAGAGGACGCGGAGGAGAGACCCAGTACTTC.

The table lists this clonotype with a few counts. The chain links TRBV15 to TRBJ2-3; D might be TRBD2 (5 bases). Trimming took 4 bases from V and 4 from J, leaving 12 bases between them. The germline gives CDR1 LNHNV, CDR2 YYDKDF (reference sequence). The CDR3 has 14 amino acids. CDR3 amino acids: CATSKRRNPDTQYF. As DNA, the CDR3 is TGTGCCACCAGCAAAAGGAGGAATCCAGATACGCAGTATTTT.

This clonotype was picked up many times. CDR3 loop: CASRLSGDTQYF. CDR3 sequence (DNA): TGTGCCAGTAGACTATCGGGAGATACGCAGTATTTT. The genes are TRBV19 and TRBJ2-3; D unclear. Germline CDR1 reads LNHDA; CDR2 reads SQIVND (reference sequence). Trimming removed 6 bases from V and 5 bases from J, with 9 bases in between. This CDR3 comprises 12 residues.

This clonotype was counted only a few times. CDR3 nucleotides: TGTGCCATCAGCTCCGGGACTAGGCTCTACGAGCAGTACTTC. It codes for CAISSGTRLYEQYF. The V gene is TRBV10-3, the J gene TRBJ2-7, with 8 bases that match TRBD2. Germline assignment: CDR1 ENHRY and CDR2 SYGVKD. The CDR3 is made up of 14 amino acids. V shed 6 bases and J 3 bases; nucleotides not matched to a gene: 7.

The V call is TRBV24-1, the J call TRBJ2-3, with TRBD1 matching over 8 bases. Unmatched junction bases numbered 7, after V lost 3 bases and J lost 6 bases. The CDR3 length is 15 residues. CDR1 is KGHDR and CDR2 is SFDVKD in the germline V gene. CDR3 in DNA: TGTGCCACCAGTGATGAACAGGGGGAGGACGATACGCAGTATTTT. Translation gives CATSDEQGEDDTQYF.

This clonotype has ten or more counts. V gene TRBV12-3 or TRBV12-4 combines with J gene TRBJ2-2; the D call may be TRBD1 or TRBD2 (5 bases each). The ends were cut back, 4 bases at V and 5 bases at J, with 14 bases in the middle. The CDR3 extends over 15 amino acids. The CDR3 DNA sequence: TGTGCCAGCAGTTCCGGGACGGGGAGAACCGGGGAGCTGTTTTTT. This translates into CASSSGTGRTGELFF.

This chain connects TRBV7-3 to TRBJ2-7; 9 positions agree with TRBD1. The ends lost 3 bases at V and 1 base at J; junction bases unmatched: 4. This CDR3 is 15 amino acids long. Per germline, CDR1 SGHTA and CDR2 FQGTGA. The CDR3 spells CASSLVGTGSYEQYF. In DNA form, the CDR3 reads TGTGCCAGCAGCTTGGTAGGGACAGGGTCCTACGAGCAGTACTTC.

This clonotype was found a few times. The J gene is TRBJ2-7, the V gene TRBV7-9; D not resolved. Per germline, CDR1 SEHNR and CDR2 FQNEAQ (reference sequence). The V and J ends lost 3 bases and 6 bases respectively, with 6 bases between them. The CDR3 runs 11 residues. CDR3 sequence (DNA): TGTGCCAGCAGCTTTTTTGGCGAGCAGTACTTC. Encoded protein: CASSFFGEQYF.

This clonotype came up many times. The CDR3 DNA sequence: TGTGCCAGCAGCCAAGTTCTGGAGGGTAGCTATGGCTACACCTTC. Translation: CASSQVLEGSYGYTF. The chain couples TRBV4-2 to TRBJ1-2; D not resolved. The CDR3 loop spans 15 amino acids. Trimming stripped 1 base from V and 4 bases from J, with 13 bases between. Germline assignment: CDR1 LGHNA and CDR2 YNFKEQ.

The chain combines TRBV7-9 with TRBJ1-6; TRBD1 matches 7 bases. The CDR3 contains 14 residues. V lost 4 bases, J lost 7 bases, and 4 bases stayed unmatched. Germline CDR1 reads SEHNR; CDR2 reads FQNEAQ (reference sequence). The CDR3 here is CASSWGTANSPLHF. The CDR3, as DNA: TGTGCCAGCAGCTGGGGGACAGCGAATTCACCCCTCCACTTT. The variable domain in full, with the rest retrieved from reference TRBV7-9 and TRBJ1-6, is DTGVSQNPRHKITKRGQNVTFRCDPISEHNRLYWYRQTLGQGPEFLTYFQNEAQLEKSRLLSDRFSAERPKGSFSTLEIQRTEQGDSAMYLCASSWGTANSPLHFGNGTRLTVT.

This clonotype was counted at least ten times. The chain joins TRBV7-6 to TRBJ1-1, with D possibly TRBD1 on 5 matching bases. Germline CDR1 and CDR2: SGHVS and FNYEAQ. The V end lost 1 base, the J end lost 0 bases, and 12 bases lay between the germline ends. The CDR3 runs 16 residues. The CDR3 sequence is CASSLVRGPLNTEAFF. In DNA, the CDR3 is TGTGCCAGCAGCTTAGTAAGGGGACCCTTGAACACTGAAGCTTTCTTT.

CDR3 DNA: TGTGCCAGTAGTTTCGGACAGAGCTTCTACAATGAGCAGTTCTTC. Translated: CASSFGQSFYNEQFF. This rearrangement joins TRBV19 to TRBJ2-1; the D gene is possibly TRBD1 (6 bases). CDR3 length equals 15 residues. With 5 bases removed from V and 3 bases from J, the gap between germline ends came to 14 bases. CDR1 and CDR2 from the germline V gene are LNHDA and SQIVND (reference sequence).

This clonotype came up a few times. This chain joins TRBV27 and TRBJ2-6; a weak D match, TRBD1 (5 bases). The CDR3 has 15 residues. Germline loops: CDR1 MNHEY, CDR2 SMNVEV (reference sequence). V dropped 4 bases and J dropped 0 bases, with 7 bases sitting between them. The CDR3 DNA follows: TGTGCCAGCAGTTCCCAGGGCTCTGGGGCCAACGTCCTGACTTTC. Translation: CASSSQGSGANVLTF.

The chain carries TRBV7-8 and TRBJ2-7; 7 positions match TRBD2. V trimming: 1 base; J trimming: 7 bases; junction bases outside the gene matches: 7. The germline CDR1 and CDR2 sequences are SGHVS and FQNEAQ. The CDR3 has 14 amino acids. CDR3 sequence reads: CASSLVAGSWEQYF. Here the CDR3 DNA reads TGTGCCAGCAGCTTAGTAGCGGGCAGTTGGGAGCAGTACTTC.

This clonotype was recorded many times. V is TRBV4-1 and J is TRBJ2-1; D is possibly TRBD1 (5 bases). CDR3 length: 15 residues. Trimming removed 0 bases at V and 6 bases at J, with 12 bases between. Germline CDR1 MGHRA, CDR2 YSYEKL. CDR3 DNA: TGCGCCAGCAGCCAAGATTTGGGGCGTACCAATGAGCAGTTCTTC. It encodes CASSQDLGRTNEQFF.

The V gene is TRBV7-2, the J gene TRBJ2-7, with D tentatively TRBD1 or TRBD2 (5 bases each). Germline V CDR1 and CDR2: SGHTA, FQGNSA. V was cut by 3 bases and J by 1 base, with 10 bases left in between. The CDR3 is 14 residues long. CDR3: CASSLTWGSYEQYV. The CDR3 coding sequence is TGTGCCAGCAGCTTGACCTGGGGGTCCTACGAGCAGTACGTC.

In its sample, this clonotype was seen many times. This chain connects TRBV5-1 to TRBJ2-5, with D possibly being TRBD1 or TRBD2 (5 bases each). V was clipped by 0 bases and J by 5 bases, with 17 bases between them. This CDR3 is built from 16 residues. CDR1 and CDR2 (germline): SGHRS, YFSETQ. The CDR3 protein is CASSLAGPSEGETQYF. CDR3 in DNA: TGCGCCAGCAGCTTGGCCGGGCCGTCCGAGGGGGAGACCCAGTACTTC.

The rearrangement links TRBV27 to TRBJ2-5, with 8 bases that match TRBD1. The CDR3 loop spans 12 amino acids. CDR1 is MNHEY, CDR2 SMNVEV, per germline (reference sequence). Trimming removed 8 bases from V and 5 bases from J; junction bases left unmatched: 4. CDR3 sequence (DNA): TGTGCCAGCGGACAGGGTCTGGAGACCCAGTACTTC. This sequence encodes CASGQGLETQYF.

In this sample, this clonotype turned up a few times. The chain carries TRBV19 and TRBJ2-5, with a tentative D call TRBD2 (5 bases). The length of the CDR3 is 14 residues. Germline values: CDR1 LNHDA, CDR2 SQIVND (reference sequence). The ends were cut back, 5 bases at V and 5 bases at J, with 15 bases in the middle. The CDR3 nucleotides are TGTGCCAGTAGTCCCCGTGAGGGATGGGAGACCCAGTACTTC. It specifies CASSPREGWETQYF.

Comments on this clonotype: A much more abundant neighbour one base away suggests this may be a read error. V usage is TRBV9 and J usage is TRBJ1-1, with D unclear. The CDR3 runs to 13 residues. The germline gives CDR1 SGDLS, CDR2 YYNGEE. The CDR3 DNA sequence: TGTGCCAGCGGCGTAGACGGGGTGACTGAAGCTTTCTTT. As protein: CASGVDGVTEAFF.

This chain joins TRBV2 and TRBJ2-3; TRBD2 is a possible D gene (5 bases). Germline-derived CDR1 and CDR2 are SNHLY and FYNNEI. The CDR3 length is 13 residues. Between the trimmed V and J ends, which lost 6 bases and 4 bases, there was a span of 11 bases. The CDR3 bases are TGTGCCAGCAGAGCGGACGGACCAGATACGCAGTATTTT. Translated, it gives CASRADGPDTQYF.